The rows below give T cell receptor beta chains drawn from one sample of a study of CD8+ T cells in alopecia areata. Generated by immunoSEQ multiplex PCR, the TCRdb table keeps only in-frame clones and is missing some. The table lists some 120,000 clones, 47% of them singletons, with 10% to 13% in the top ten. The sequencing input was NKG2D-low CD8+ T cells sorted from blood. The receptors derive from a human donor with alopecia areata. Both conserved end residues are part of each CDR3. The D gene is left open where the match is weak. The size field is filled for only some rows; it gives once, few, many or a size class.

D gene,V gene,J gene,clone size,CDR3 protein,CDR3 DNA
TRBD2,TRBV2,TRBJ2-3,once,CASSDSGGHRNTQYF,TGTGCCAGCAGTGACAGCGGGGGGCATAGAAATACGCAGTATTTT
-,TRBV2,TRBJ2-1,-,CASRPQVTPYNEQFF,TGTGCCAGCAGACCACAGGTAACCCCATACAATGAGCAGTTCTTC
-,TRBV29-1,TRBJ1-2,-,CSAGGGESNYGYTF,TGCAGCGCCGGAGGCGGAGAATCTAACTATGGCTACACCTTC
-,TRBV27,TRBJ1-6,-,CASSLQGRLYSPLHF,TGTGCCAGCAGTTTACAGGGTCGCTTATATTCACCCCTCCACTTT
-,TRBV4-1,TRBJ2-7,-,CASSHAGRGYEQYF,TGCGCCAGCAGCCATGCCGGCAGGGGATACGAGCAGTACTTC
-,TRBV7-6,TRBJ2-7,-,CASSLRANHEQYF,TGTGCCAGCAGCCTAAGGGCCAACCACGAGCAGTACTTC
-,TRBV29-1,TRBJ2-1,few,CSVEGERSPNEQFF,TGCAGCGTTGAAGGAGAGCGAAGTCCCAATGAGCAGTTCTTC
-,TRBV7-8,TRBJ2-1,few,CASTPGRSPTYNEQFF,TGTGCCAGCACCCCAGGGAGGTCCCCTACCTACAATGAGCAGTTCTTC
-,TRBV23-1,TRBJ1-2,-,CASSPPDGYTF,TGCGCCAGCAGTCCTCCTGATGGCTACACCTTC
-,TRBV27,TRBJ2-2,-,CASSFHEGRELFF,TGTGCCAGCAGCTTTCATGAGGGACGGGAGCTGTTTTTT
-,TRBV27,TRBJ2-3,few,CASSPSTDTQYF,TGTGCCAGCAGTCCTAGCACAGATACGCAGTATTTT
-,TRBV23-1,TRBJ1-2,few,CASSQSVSRRQGGYTF,TGCGCCAGCAGTCAATCGGTCAGTCGCAGGCAGGGAGGCTACACCTTC
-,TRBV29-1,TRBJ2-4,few,CSPDTWGTGDIQYF,TGCAGCCCCGATACTTGGGGGACTGGGGACATTCAGTACTTC
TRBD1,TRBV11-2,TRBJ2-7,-,CASSLGTQGASDEQYF,TGTGCCAGCAGCTTAGGGACGCAGGGGGCTTCGGACGAGCAGTACTTC
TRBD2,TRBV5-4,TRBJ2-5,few,CASSLTSGEETQYF,TGTGCCAGCAGCTTGACTAGCGGGGAAGAGACCCAGTACTTC
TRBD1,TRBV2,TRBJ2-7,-,CATGQSVEQYF,TGTGCCACGGGACAGTCCGTCGAGCAGTACTTC
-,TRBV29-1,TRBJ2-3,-,CSVEDRVWEVTDTQYF,TGCAGCGTTGAAGATCGCGTGTGGGAGGTCACAGATACGCAGTATTTT
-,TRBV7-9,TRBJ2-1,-,CASSHPRRDEQFF,TGTGCCAGCAGCCACCCCCGTCGGGATGAGCAGTTCTTC
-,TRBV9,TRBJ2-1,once,CASSGEEQFF,TGTGCCAGCAGCGGTGAGGAGCAGTTCTTC
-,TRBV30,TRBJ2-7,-,CAFTPGLTSYEQYF,TGTGCCTTTACTCCAGGCCTCACCTCCTACGAGCAGTACTTC
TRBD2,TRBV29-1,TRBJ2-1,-,CSVLGLAGAGRFF,TGCAGCGTCCTTGGACTAGCGGGAGCGGGCAGGTTCTTC
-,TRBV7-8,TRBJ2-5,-,CASSPAGETQYF,TGTGCCAGCAGCCCAGCCGGCGAGACCCAGTACTTC
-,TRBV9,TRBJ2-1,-,CASSVATRFAYNEQFF,TGTGCCAGCAGCGTAGCTACTAGATTTGCCTACAATGAGCAGTTCTTC
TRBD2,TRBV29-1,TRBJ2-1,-,CSVDWVDSGRIGDEQFF,TGCAGCGTTGACTGGGTGGATAGCGGGAGAATTGGCGATGAGCAGTTCTTC
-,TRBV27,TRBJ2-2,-,CASSYLGSNTGELFF,TGTGCCAGCAGTTATTTAGGGTCTAACACCGGGGAGCTGTTTTTT
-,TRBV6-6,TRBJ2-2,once,CASGQGNTGELFF,TGTGCCAGCGGCCAGGGTAACACCGGGGAGCTGTTTTTT
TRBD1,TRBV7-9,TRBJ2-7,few,CASSPPDRAHEQYF,TGTGCCAGCAGCCCCCCGGACAGGGCCCACGAGCAGTACTTC
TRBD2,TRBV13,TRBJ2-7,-,CASSPSGTSGTYEQYF,TGTGCCAGCAGCCCCTCTGGGACTAGCGGGACCTACGAGCAGTACTTC
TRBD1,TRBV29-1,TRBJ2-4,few,CSVDDGTGVNIQYF,TGCAGCGTTGATGATGGGACAGGGGTAAACATTCAGTACTTC
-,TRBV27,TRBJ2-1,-,CASGTFRNEQFF,TGTGCCAGCGGGACGTTCCGCAATGAGCAGTTCTTC
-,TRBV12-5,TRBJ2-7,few,CASGLAIGTESPYEQYF,TGTGCTAGTGGTTTGGCCATCGGGACGGAATCTCCCTACGAGCAGTACTTC
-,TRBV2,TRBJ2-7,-,CASSSGHEQYF,TGTGCCAGCTCATCGGGGCACGAGCAGTACTTC
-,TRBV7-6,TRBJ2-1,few,CASSPLLANGQFF,TGTGCCAGCAGCCCTCTCCTAGCGAACGGGCAGTTCTTC
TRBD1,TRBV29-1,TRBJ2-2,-,CSVAGTGGTTGELFF,TGCAGCGTTGCCGGGACAGGGGGCACCACCGGGGAGCTGTTTTTT
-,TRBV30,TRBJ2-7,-,CAWSLDGKTYERYF,TGTGCCTGGAGTCTGGACGGAAAGACCTACGAGCGGTACTTC
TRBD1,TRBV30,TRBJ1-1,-,CAWRTQGREAFF,TGTGCCTGGAGGACACAGGGGCGAGAAGCTTTCTTT
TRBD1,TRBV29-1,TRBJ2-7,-,CSVEDPNRGTYEQYF,TGCAGCGTTGAAGATCCGAACAGGGGCACCTACGAGCAGTACTTC
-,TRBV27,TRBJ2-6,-,CASSSTPEGSGANVLTF,TGTGCCAGCAGTTCCACCCCAGAGGGCTCTGGGGCCAACGTCCTGACTTTC
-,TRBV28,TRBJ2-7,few,CASTIGGTASYEQYF,TGTGCCAGCACCATCGGGGGGACAGCCTCCTACGAGCAGTACTTC
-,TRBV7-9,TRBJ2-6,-,CASSAAGTPYSGANVLTF,TGTGCCAGCAGCGCCGCCGGGACTCCCTACTCTGGGGCCAACGTCCTGACTTTC
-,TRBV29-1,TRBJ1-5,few,CSVGDRLSNQPQHF,TGCAGCGTTGGGGACCGGCTTAGCAATCAGCCCCAGCATTTT
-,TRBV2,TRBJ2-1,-,CASTGISYNEQFF,TGTGCCAGCACTGGGATTTCCTACAATGAGCAGTTCTTC
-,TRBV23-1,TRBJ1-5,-,CASSLRYQPQHF,TGCGCCAGCAGTCTGCGATATCAGCCCCAGCATTTT
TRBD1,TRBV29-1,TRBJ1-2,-,CSVVGQGVYGYTF,TGCAGCGTTGTTGGACAGGGGGTCTATGGCTACACCTTC
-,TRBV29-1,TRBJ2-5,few,CSVRVSGKFGTQYF,TGCAGCGTTAGGGTTTCGGGGAAATTCGGGACCCAGTACTTC
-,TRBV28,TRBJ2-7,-,CASSWATVHEQYF,TGTGCCAGCAGCTGGGCGACAGTCCACGAGCAGTACTTC
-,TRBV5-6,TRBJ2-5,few,CASSLGVDQYF,TGTGCCAGCAGCTTGGGGGTCGACCAGTACTTC
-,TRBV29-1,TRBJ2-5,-,CSVGQGGTQYF,TGCAGCGTTGGCCAGGGGGGGACCCAGTACTTC
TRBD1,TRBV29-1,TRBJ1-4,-,CSVEELGTGGNEKLFF,TGCAGCGTTGAAGAGCTAGGGACAGGGGGGAATGAAAAACTGTTTTTT
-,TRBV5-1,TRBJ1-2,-,CASSLEPGLGNYGYTF,TGCGCCAGCAGCTTGGAGCCAGGACTAGGGAACTATGGCTACACCTTC
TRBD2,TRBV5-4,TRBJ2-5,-,CASSPTGLVQETQYF,TGTGCCAGCAGCCCCACGGGACTAGTGCAAGAGACCCAGTACTTC
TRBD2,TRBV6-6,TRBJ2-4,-,CASSREDTRNIQYF,TGTGCCAGCAGTCGGGAGGACACAAGAAACATTCAGTACTTC
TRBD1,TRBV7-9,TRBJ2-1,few,CASSLWTGEFNEQFF,TGTGCCAGCAGCTTATGGACAGGGGAATTTAATGAGCAGTTCTTC